This T cell receptor beta chain was obtained from a study of T-cell memory formation after mild COVID-19. About the study: TCR clusters were largely donor specific. Study-wide points: Among CD4+ contracting clones, most were CM and EM, and CD8+ ones EMRA.

Employing constant-segment primers, 5'RACE generated TCR alpha and TCR beta cDNA libraries bearing sample barcodes and UMIs. Using its own MiXCR run on the 5' RACE reads, TCRdb lists one record per CDR3 protein. The profile shows over 300,000 distinct CDR3 sequences, 20% to 25% of them singletons. The CDR3 extends over 15 amino acids. Trimming stripped 2 bases from V and 4 bases from J, with 11 bases between. In germline, CDR1 is SGHVS, CDR2 FNYEAQ. About this clonotype itself: Antigen: not known.

The rearrangement uses TRBV7-6 and TRBJ2-2, with D perhaps TRBD1 (6 bases). The specimen sequenced was PBMCs or a T cell subset sorted from them (not recorded which). The clonotype originates from a man aged 18 to 29 who had mild COVID-19 (a few samples of this study predate the infection). Cell type and time point are not known. CDR3 in amino acids: CASSLQGTSTGELFF. The DNA of the CDR3 is TGTGCCAGCAGCTTACAGGGGACGAGCACCGGGGAGCTGTTTTTT.